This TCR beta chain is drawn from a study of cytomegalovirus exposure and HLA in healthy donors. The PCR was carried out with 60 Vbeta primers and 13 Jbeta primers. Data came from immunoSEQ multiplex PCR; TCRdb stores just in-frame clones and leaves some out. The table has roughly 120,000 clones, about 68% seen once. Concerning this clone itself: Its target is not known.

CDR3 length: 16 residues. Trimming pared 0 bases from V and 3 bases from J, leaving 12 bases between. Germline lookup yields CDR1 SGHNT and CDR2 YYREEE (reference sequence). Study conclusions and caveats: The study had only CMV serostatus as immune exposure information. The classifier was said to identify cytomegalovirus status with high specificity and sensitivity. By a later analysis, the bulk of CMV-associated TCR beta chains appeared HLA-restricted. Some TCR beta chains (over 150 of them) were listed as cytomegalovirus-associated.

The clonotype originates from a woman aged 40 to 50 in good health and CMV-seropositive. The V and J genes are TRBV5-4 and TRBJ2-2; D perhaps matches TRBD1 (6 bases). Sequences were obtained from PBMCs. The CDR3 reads CASSLDGGHHTGELFF. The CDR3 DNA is TGTGCCAGCAGCTTGGATGGGGGACATCACACCGGGGAGCTGTTTTTT.